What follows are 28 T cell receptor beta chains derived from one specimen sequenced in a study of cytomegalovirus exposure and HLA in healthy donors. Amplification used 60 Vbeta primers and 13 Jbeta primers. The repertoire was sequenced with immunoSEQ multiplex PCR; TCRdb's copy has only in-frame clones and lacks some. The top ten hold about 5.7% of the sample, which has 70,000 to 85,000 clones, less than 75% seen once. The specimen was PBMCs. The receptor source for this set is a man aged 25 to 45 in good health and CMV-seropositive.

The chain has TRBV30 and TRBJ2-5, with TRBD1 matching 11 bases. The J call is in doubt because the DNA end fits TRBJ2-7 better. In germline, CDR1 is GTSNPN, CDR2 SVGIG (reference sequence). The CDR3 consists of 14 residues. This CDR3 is CACCGTGGPYEQYF. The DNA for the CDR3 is TGTGCCTGCTGCGGGACAGGGGGACCCTACGAGCAGTACTTC.

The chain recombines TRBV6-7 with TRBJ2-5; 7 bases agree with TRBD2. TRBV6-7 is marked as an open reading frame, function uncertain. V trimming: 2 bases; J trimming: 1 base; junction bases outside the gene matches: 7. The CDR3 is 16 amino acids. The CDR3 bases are TGTGCCAGCAGTTACGACCCTTGGGGGGGCCAAGAGACCCAGTACTTC. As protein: CASSYDPWGGQETQYF.

CDR3 nucleotides: TGCGCCAGCAGCCATCCTGGGGACGGGACAATGGCCCCAGGAGGCACAGATACGCAGTATTTT. The encoded protein is CASSHPGDGTMAPGGTDTQYF. The chain joins TRBV4-1 to TRBJ2-3, with D possibly matching TRBD1 (6 bases). The CDR3 sequence is 21 residues long. V gave up 3 bases and J gave up 1 base, with 29 bases separating them. CDR1 and CDR2 from the germline V gene are MGHRA and YSYEKL.

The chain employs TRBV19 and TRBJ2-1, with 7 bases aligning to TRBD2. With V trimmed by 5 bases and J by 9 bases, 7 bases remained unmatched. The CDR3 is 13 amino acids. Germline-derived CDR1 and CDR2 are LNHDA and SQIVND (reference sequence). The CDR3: CASSPGLVGEQFF. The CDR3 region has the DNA TGTGCCAGTAGTCCAGGACTAGTTGGTGAGCAGTTCTTC.

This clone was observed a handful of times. CDR3 region: CASSPLDRGYGYTF. In nucleotides, the CDR3 is TGTGCCAGCTCACCACTTGACAGGGGCTATGGCTACACCTTC. This chain uses TRBV18 with TRBJ1-2, with TRBD1 matching 8 bases. CDR1 is KGHSH, CDR2 LQKENI, per germline. The length of the CDR3 is 14 residues. Trimming at V came to 1 base and at J to 4 bases, leaving 2 bases not matched to a gene.

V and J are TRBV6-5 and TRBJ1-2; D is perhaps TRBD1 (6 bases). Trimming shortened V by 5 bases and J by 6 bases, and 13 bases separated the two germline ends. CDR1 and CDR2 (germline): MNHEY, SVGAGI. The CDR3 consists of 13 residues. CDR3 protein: CASSRGQPNGYTF. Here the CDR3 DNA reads TGTGCCAGCAGTCGTGGACAGCCCAATGGCTACACCTTC.

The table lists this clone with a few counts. This chain's CDR3 is CASTKRGRNTGELFF. Written as DNA, the CDR3 is TGTGCCAGCACAAAGCGGGGGAGGAACACCGGGGAGCTGTTTTTT. This chain links TRBV27 with TRBJ2-2; 8 bases map to TRBD2. Trimming took 7 bases from V and 1 from J; bases not matched to a gene: 5. This CDR3 has 15 residues. Germline assignment: CDR1 MNHEY and CDR2 SMNVEV (reference sequence).

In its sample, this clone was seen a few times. Here the CDR3 DNA reads TGTGCCAGCAGTGAACCGGGTGGGGAGCTGTTTTTT. Translation gives CASSEPGGELFF. The genes are TRBV2 and TRBJ2-2; no definite D call. Trimming stripped 2 bases from V and 8 bases from J, with 6 bases between. The CDR3 extends over 12 amino acids. Germline V gene lookup returns CDR1 SNHLY and CDR2 FYNNEI.

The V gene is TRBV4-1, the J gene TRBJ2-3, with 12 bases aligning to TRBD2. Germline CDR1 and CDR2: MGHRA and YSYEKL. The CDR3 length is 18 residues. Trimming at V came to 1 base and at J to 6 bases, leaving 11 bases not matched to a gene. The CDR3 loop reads CASSQGPASGRVGDTQYF. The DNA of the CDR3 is TGCGCCAGCAGCCAAGGGCCGGCTAGCGGGAGGGTGGGGGATACGCAGTATTTT.

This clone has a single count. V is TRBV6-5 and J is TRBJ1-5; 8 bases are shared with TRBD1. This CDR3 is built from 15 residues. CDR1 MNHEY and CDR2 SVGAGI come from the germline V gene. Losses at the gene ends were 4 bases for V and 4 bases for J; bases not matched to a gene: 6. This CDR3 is CASSFGQGWNQPQHF. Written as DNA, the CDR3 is TGTGCCAGCAGTTTCGGACAGGGTTGGAATCAGCCCCAGCATTTT.

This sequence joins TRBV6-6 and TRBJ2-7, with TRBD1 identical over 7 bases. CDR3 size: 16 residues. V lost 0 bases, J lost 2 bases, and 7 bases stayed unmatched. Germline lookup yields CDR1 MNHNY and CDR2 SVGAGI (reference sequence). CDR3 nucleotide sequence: TGTGCCAGCAGTTACTCGATGGGACAGAAACCCTACGAGCAGTACTTC. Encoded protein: CASSYSMGQKPYEQYF.

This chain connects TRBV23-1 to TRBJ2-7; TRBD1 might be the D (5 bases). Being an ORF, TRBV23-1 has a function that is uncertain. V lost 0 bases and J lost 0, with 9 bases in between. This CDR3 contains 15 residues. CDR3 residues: CASSQSYRSSYEQYF. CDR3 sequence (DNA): TGCGCCAGCAGTCAATCGTACAGGAGCTCCTACGAGCAGTACTTC.

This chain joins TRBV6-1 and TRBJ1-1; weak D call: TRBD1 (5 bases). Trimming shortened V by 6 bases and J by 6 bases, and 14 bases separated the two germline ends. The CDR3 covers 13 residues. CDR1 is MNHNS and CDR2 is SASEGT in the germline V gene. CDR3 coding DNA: TGTGCCAGCAGGGCGAGGACAACTCCTGAAGCTTTCTTT. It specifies CASRARTTPEAFF.

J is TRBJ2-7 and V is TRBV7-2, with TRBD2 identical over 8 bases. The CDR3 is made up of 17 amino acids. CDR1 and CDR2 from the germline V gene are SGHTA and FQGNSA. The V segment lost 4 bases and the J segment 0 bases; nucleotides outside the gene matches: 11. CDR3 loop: CASSSLAGTMSSYEQYF. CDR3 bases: TGTGCCAGCAGCTCCTTAGCGGGAACCATGAGCTCCTACGAGCAGTACTTC.

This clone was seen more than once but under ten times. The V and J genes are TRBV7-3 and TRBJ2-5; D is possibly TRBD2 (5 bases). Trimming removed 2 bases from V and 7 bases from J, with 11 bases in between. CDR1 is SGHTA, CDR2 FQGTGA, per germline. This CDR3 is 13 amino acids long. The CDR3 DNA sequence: TGTGCCAGCAGCTTAGGGTCCGAGGGGACCCAGTACTTC. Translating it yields CASSLGSEGTQYF.

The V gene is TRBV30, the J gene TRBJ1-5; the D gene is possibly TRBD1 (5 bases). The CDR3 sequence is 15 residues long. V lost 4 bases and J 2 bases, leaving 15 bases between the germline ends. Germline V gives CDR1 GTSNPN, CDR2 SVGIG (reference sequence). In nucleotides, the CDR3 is TGTGCCTGGACATTGGGGCTGCCGGGCAATCAGCCCCAGCATTTT. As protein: CAWTLGLPGNQPQHF.

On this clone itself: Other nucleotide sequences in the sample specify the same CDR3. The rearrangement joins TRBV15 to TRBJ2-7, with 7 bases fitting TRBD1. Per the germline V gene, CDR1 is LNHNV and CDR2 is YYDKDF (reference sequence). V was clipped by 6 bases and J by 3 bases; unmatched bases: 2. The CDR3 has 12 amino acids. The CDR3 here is CATSRDSYEQYF. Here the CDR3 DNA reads TGTGCCACCAGTCGGGACAGCTACGAGCAGTACTTC.

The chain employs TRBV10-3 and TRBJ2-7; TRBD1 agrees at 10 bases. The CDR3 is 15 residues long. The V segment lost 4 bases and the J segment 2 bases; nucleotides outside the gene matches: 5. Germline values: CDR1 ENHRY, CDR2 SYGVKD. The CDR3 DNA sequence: TGTGCCATCAGTGGCGGGACAGGGGAGGCCTACGAGCAGTACTTC. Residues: CAISGGTGEAYEQYF.

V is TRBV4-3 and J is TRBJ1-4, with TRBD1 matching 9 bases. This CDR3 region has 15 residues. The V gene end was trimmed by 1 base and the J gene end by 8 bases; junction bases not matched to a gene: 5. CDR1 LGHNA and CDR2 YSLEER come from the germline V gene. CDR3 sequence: CASSQVGTGREKLFF. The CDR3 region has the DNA TGCGCCAGCAGCCAAGTGGGGACAGGGAGAGAAAAACTGTTTTTT.

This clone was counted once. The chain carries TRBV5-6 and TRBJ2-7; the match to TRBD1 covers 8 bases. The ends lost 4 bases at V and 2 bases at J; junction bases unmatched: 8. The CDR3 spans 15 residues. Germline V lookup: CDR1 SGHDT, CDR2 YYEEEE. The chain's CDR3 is CASSAPGQVTYEQYF. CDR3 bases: TGTGCCAGCAGCGCCCCGGGACAGGTCACCTACGAGCAGTACTTC.

The CDR3 DNA reads as TGTGCCAGCAGCTTAGATGGGGGGGGTGACTATGGCTACACCTTC. It specifies CASSLDGGGDYGYTF. The rearrangement joins TRBV7-9 to TRBJ1-2; D perhaps matches TRBD1 (5 bases). Deletions cut 1 base from V and 3 bases from J, with 12 bases between. Germline CDR1 SEHNR, CDR2 FQNEAQ (reference sequence). The CDR3 length is 15 residues.

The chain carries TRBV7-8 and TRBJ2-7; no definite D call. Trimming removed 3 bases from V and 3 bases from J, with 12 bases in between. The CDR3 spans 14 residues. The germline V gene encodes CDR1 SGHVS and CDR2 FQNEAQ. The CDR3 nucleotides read TGTGCCAGCAGCTTCCGTCGTTCGGGCTACGAGCAGTACTTC. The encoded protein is CASSFRRSGYEQYF.

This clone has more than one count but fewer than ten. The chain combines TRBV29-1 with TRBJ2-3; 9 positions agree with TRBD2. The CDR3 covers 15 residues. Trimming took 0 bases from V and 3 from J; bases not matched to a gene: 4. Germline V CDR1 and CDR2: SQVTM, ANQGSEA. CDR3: CSVEEASGNTDTQYF. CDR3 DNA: TGCAGCGTTGAAGAGGCTAGCGGGAATACAGATACGCAGTATTTT.

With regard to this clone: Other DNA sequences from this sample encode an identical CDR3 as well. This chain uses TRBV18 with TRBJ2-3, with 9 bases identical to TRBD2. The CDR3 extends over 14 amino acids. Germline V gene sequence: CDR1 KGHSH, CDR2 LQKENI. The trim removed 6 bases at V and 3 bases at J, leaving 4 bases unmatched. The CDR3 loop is CASSPGLATDTQYF. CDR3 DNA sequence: TGTGCCAGCTCCCCCGGACTAGCGACAGATACGCAGTATTTT.

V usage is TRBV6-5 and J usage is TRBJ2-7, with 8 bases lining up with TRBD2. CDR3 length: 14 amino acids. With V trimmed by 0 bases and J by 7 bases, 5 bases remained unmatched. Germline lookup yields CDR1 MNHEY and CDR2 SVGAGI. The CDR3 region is CASSYSAGVGEQYF. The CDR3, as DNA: TGTGCCAGCAGTTACTCAGCGGGAGTAGGGGAGCAGTACTTC.

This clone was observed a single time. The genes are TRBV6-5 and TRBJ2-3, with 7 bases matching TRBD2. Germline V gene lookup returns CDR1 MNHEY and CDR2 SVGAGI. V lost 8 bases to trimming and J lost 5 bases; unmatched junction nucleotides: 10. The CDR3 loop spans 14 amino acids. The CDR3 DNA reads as TGTGCCAGCCGATCTAGCGGAGGAGGAGATACGCAGTATTTT. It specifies CASRSSGGGDTQYF.

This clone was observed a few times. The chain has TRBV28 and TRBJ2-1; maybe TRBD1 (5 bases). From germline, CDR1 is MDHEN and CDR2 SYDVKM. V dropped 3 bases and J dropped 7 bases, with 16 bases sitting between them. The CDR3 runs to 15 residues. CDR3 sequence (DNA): TGTGCCAGCAGTTTGGGGATTACAGGTGGAAATGAGCAGTTCTTC. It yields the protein CASSLGITGGNEQFF.

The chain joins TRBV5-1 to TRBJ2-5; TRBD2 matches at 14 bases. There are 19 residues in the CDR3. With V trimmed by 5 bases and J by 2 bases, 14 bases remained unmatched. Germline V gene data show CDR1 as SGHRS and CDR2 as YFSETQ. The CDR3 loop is CASRLLGLAGDLRQETQYF. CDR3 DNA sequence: TGCGCCAGCAGACTTCTGGGACTAGCGGGAGATTTGAGGCAAGAGACCCAGTACTTC. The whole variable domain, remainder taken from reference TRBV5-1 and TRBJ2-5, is KAGVTQTPRYLIKTRGQQVTLSCSPISGHRSVSWYQQTPGQGLQFLFEYFSETQRNKGNFPGRFSGRQFSNSRSEMNVSTLELGDSALYLCASRLLGLAGDLRQETQYFGPGTRLLVL.